Presented here are 14 T cell receptor beta chains from one specimen sequenced in a study of siplizumab effects on memory and regulatory T cells. TCRdb's copy holds only in-frame clones and misses some; the assay was immunoSEQ multiplex PCR. The sample includes roughly 120,000 clones, approximately 94% of them seen just once. Source material: non-Treg CD4+ T cells sorted from blood. These receptor sequences come from a human donor in good health.

The chain carries TRBV7-9 and TRBJ2-5; D call uncertain. V gave up 5 bases and J gave up 5 bases, with 15 bases separating them. Germline V gene data show CDR1 as SEHNR and CDR2 as FQNEAQ (reference sequence). This CDR3 is 14 amino acids long. The CDR3 sequence: CASSPSVRSETQYF. CDR3 DNA: TGTGCCAGCAGCCCCTCGGTTCGGTCGGAGACCCAGTACTTC.

The genes are TRBV19 and TRBJ1-1, with unresolved D. Trimming removed 0 bases at V and 8 bases at J, with 7 bases between. This CDR3 is 12 amino acids long. CDR1 and CDR2 from the germline V gene are LNHDA and SQIVND (reference sequence). CDR3 residues: CASSIESGEAFF. CDR3 coding DNA: TGTGCCAGTAGTATAGAATCAGGCGAAGCTTTCTTT.

V and J are TRBV6-5 and TRBJ2-5; the D is unclear. This CDR3 comprises 13 residues. Germline V gene sequence: CDR1 MNHEY, CDR2 SVGAGI. This chain's CDR3 is CATNRRIQETQYF. CDR3 nucleotides: TGTGCTACCAACCGACGAATACAAGAGACCCAGTACTTC.

The V gene is TRBV18, the J gene TRBJ1-1; D remains unclear. The germline CDR1 and CDR2 sequences are KGHSH and LQKENI. This CDR3 is 14 amino acids long. The V gene lost 3 bases and the J gene lost 4 bases, with 12 bases spanning the gap. The CDR3 region has the DNA TGTGCCAGCTCACCGCTAGGGCCTCCCACTGAAGCTTTCTTT. Amino acids: CASSPLGPPTEAFF.

CDR3 protein: CATTTGNGGSIQYF. As DNA, the CDR3 is TGTGCCACAACCACAGGGAACGGGGGGAGCATTCAGTACTTC. This chain uses TRBV2 with TRBJ2-4; maybe TRBD2 (7 bases). The CDR3 runs 14 residues. V lost 10 bases and J lost 9, with 22 bases in between. CDR1 and CDR2 from the germline V gene are SNHLY and FYNNEI.

This clone was seen a few times. The rearrangement joins TRBV27 to TRBJ2-1; 7 nucleotides line up with TRBD1. Germline lookup yields CDR1 MNHEY and CDR2 SMNVEV (reference sequence). CDR3 length: 13 amino acids. The V segment lost 6 bases and the J segment 4 bases; nucleotides outside the gene matches: 3. The CDR3 protein is CASRRDSYNEQFF. DNA of the CDR3: TGTGCCAGCAGGAGGGACAGTTACAATGAGCAGTTCTTC.

This clone appeared once. The rearrangement joins TRBV18 to TRBJ2-3; D not resolved. Trimming pared 5 bases from V and 8 bases from J, leaving 11 bases between. Germline V lookup: CDR1 KGHSH, CDR2 LQKENI. The CDR3 runs 12 residues. CDR3 region: CASSTRVATQYF. The CDR3 bases are TGTGCCAGCTCAACTCGGGTGGCTACGCAGTATTTT.

CDR3 DNA: TGTGCCAGCAGCTTGATGGGAATAGGGTCTGGAAACACCATATATTTT. Protein sequence: CASSLMGIGSGNTIYF. V gene TRBV11-3 combines with J gene TRBJ1-3; D remains ambiguous. V was pared by 3 bases and J by 1 base, with 13 bases between. The CDR3 length is 16 residues. Germline V gives CDR1 SGHNT, CDR2 YENEEA. The full variable domain, its missing parts supplied by reference TRBV11-3 and TRBJ1-3, is EAGVVQSPRYKIIEKKQPVAFWCNPISGHNTLYWYLQNLGQGPELLIRYENEEAVDDSQLPKDRFSAERLKGVDSTLKIQPAELGDSAVYLCASSLMGIGSGNTIYFGEGSWLTVV.

The chain employs TRBV7-2 and TRBJ2-7; weak D call: TRBD2 (6 bases). The V end was cut by 5 bases, the J end by 2 bases, with 10 bases between. There are 13 residues in the CDR3. The germline CDR1 and CDR2 sequences are SGHTA and FQGNSA. Written as DNA, the CDR3 is TGTGCCAGCAGCGCTAGCGCTGCCTACGAGCAGTACTTC. Translating gives CASSASAAYEQYF.

This chain links TRBV11-2 with TRBJ1-1; D is possibly TRBD1 (6 bases). This CDR3 spans 14 amino acids. Germline CDR1 and CDR2: SGHAT and FQNNGV. Between the trimmed V and J ends, which lost 1 base and 10 bases, there was a span of 16 bases. CDR3 loop: CASSLGGGAGVAFF. The CDR3 nucleotides read TGTGCCAGCAGCTTAGGCGGTGGGGCAGGGGTAGCTTTCTTT.

The V and J genes are TRBV5-8 and TRBJ2-5, with 9 bases aligning to TRBD2. The trim removed 4 bases at V and 5 bases at J, leaving 9 bases unmatched. CDR1 and CDR2 (germline): SGHTS, YDEGEE. This CDR3 contains 15 residues. The CDR3 here is CASSPTLAGSETQYF. The CDR3 coding sequence is TGTGCCAGCAGCCCCACCCTAGCGGGAAGTGAGACCCAGTACTTC.

This chain joins TRBV5-6 and TRBJ2-2; 8 bases map to TRBD2. This CDR3 has 14 residues. The germline CDR1 and CDR2 sequences are SGHDT and YYEEEE. J lost 5 bases, V lost 6 bases, and 6 bases had no gene match. CDR3 nucleotides: TGTGCCAGCATCCTCCGGGGGGGGACCGGGGAGCTGTTTTTT. Translation gives CASILRGGTGELFF. The complete variable domain, with remaining parts taken from reference TRBV5-6 and TRBJ2-2, reads DAGVTQSPTHLIKTRGQQVTLRCSPKSGHDTVSWYQQALGQGPQFIFQYYEEEERQRGNFPDRFSGHQFPNYSSELNVNALLLGDSALYLCASILRGGTGELFFGEGSRLTVL.

This chain's CDR3 is CASSFVGVYAQYF. The CDR3 DNA reads as TGTGCCAGCAGTTTTGTGGGGGTCTATGCCCAGTACTTC. The chain combines TRBV28 with TRBJ2-5; possibly TRBD1 or TRBD2 for D (5 bases each). The CDR3 covers 13 residues. Germline loops: CDR1 MDHEN, CDR2 SYDVKM. Between the trimmed V and J ends, which lost 3 bases and 9 bases, there was a span of 14 bases.

The rearrangement links TRBV18 to TRBJ1-5; 7 nucleotides agree with TRBD1. With 4 bases clipped from V and 9 bases from J, the junction kept 12 bases outside the gene matches. Germline V gives CDR1 KGHSH, CDR2 LQKENI. CDR3 length equals 15 residues. The CDR3 nucleotides are TGTGCCAGCTCACGACCGGGACAGACAGTCGGGCCCCAGCATTTT. Its protein product is CASSRPGQTVGPQHF.